This T cell receptor beta chain was sequenced during a study of blood T cells in healthy people across ages (dated by TCRdb to the mid-2010s). About the full investigation: In model experiments, template switching captured roughly one uniquely barcoded TCR beta cDNA molecule for every two T cells. To track age-related changes in TCR beta repertoire diversity, the study relied on deep sequencing normalized with unique cDNA molecular identifiers. Four age groups were formed from the donors: young (average approximately 16 years), middle-aged (just under 40), aged (62) and long-lived (more than 75). To avoid experimental bias, donors of different ages were spread randomly across the sequencing lanes. Two additional independent replicas of 1 million unique cDNA reads from the same blood draw were analyzed for two donors (one aged 18 to 29 and one aged 80 or older).

The approximately 40 donors, aged about 6 to 95 years, were systemically healthy Caucasian individuals from Russia. Around 9.9 milliliters of peripheral blood were collected from each donor into EDTA-treated Vacutainer tubes. Ficoll-Paque density-gradient centrifugation was used to isolate PBMCs, with at least 6.5 million obtained per sample. Trizol reagent was used to extract total RNA from the PBMCs, yielding at least 5.5 micrograms per sample. Naive CD45RAhigh/CD27high T cell percentages were measured by flow cytometry on a PBMC aliquot from every donor. Study-wide conclusions, independent of this receptor: As age increased, observed TCR beta diversity per million T cells dropped in a roughly linear way, and a significant reduction was already evident by age around 41. The CMV infection status of donors was not known, potentially confounding age-related changes in expanded clonotypes. Conclusive comparison of naive and antigen-experienced compartments was prevented by the profiling of bulk unsorted PBMCs. Total diversity estimates from one million sequenced T cells were considered lower bounds and underestimates. A strong correlation was found between observed TCR beta diversity and the percentage of naive T cells measured by flow cytometry. The long-lived group showed more naive CD4+ T cells, fewer expanded clones and increased TCR diversity than the aged group, suggesting age selection.

The CDR1 and CDR2 encoded by the germline V gene (reference sequence) are PRHDT and FYEKMQ. After removal of 6 bases from V and 7 bases from J, the junction retains 7 bases not matched to a gene. CDR3 length: 14 amino acids, cysteine to phenylalanine. Just the 42-base CDR3 DNA is kept, in frame starting at base 1. As regards this clonotype: Its antigen remains unidentified. No much larger clonotype is one base removed from it; base qualities were not supplied.

The method was 5' RACE. Sequencing took place on an Illumina HiSeq 2500. A second PCR of about 7 to 12 cycles was performed with a sample-barcoded 5' primer and a J-beta primer mix. A unique molecular identifier was introduced onto each TCR beta cDNA molecule by a template-switch 5' adaptor carrying 12 random nucleotides. Each sample yielded at least 3 million CDR3-containing paired-end reads. All of the RNA was converted into first-strand cDNA using the Mint cDNA synthesis kit, with a TRBC-specific oligonucleotide serving as the primer. Following uracil-DNA glycosylase treatment, all cDNA underwent a first 18-cycle PCR with the universal primers M1SS and BC2_uni_R. The study's own analysis went as follows. Normalization of each sample was performed by random selection of 1 million high-quality reads, each carrying a distinct molecular identifier. Instead of being binned into consensus sequences, reads with shared molecular identifiers were discarded. MiTCR, with a Q25 quality threshold and the strictest error-elimination algorithm, was used for CDR3 identification, clonotype clustering and error correction. A nonparametric unseen species model with Euler transformation was used to estimate a lower bound on total TCR beta diversity. TCRdb handled the public reads itself, with Q25 trimming in fastp and clone calling in MiXCR, and kept productive beta chains. Every distinct CDR3 protein forms one entry, paired with its most common genes and DNA. TCRdb assigned the V and J calls; the authors' analysis was not used. This sample is represented by approximately 690,000 distinct CDR3 sequences; around 54% of them were singletons. Roughly 34% of the sample goes to the ten largest clones.

The receptor comes from a man aged 60 to 75 in good health. Rearrangement joined TRBV13 to TRBJ2-3, with 10 middle bases fitting TRBD2. Material: blood. This receptor has the CDR3 CASSPGTSVHTQYF. The nucleotide sequence is given as TGTGCCAGCAGTCCCGGGACTAGCGTTCATACGCAGTATTTT.